This T cell receptor beta chain was identified in a study of Tregs in tolerant kidney transplant recipients. Findings and caveats of the study: In tolerant patients, donor-specific Tregs outgrew total Tregs, suggesting antigen-driven expansion.

Trimming took 0 bases from V and 0 from J, leaving 15 bases between them. The CDR3 is 17 amino acids. The germline gives CDR1 LNHNV, CDR2 YYDKDF (reference sequence). In regard to this clone: Its antigen is undetermined. From the germline J gene comes the end of the CDR3, since the read stops 3 residues before it.

The assay was immunoSEQ multiplex PCR, and TCRdb's table has in-frame clones only and misses some. The specimen's table records 2,500 to 3,000 clones. FACS sorting followed an approximately six-day coculture of CFSE-labeled recipient PBMCs with irradiated graft donor PBMCs. The sequencing used CD8+ T cells from blood cultured with allogeneic cells, collected before the transplant. The clonotype originates from a human patient who received a combined kidney and bone marrow transplant. This chain links TRBV15 with TRBJ2-7, with TRBD2 as a possible D gene (6 bases). The CDR3 protein is CATSRDFGPGDSYEQYF. The covered CDR3 bases are TGTGCCACCAGCAGAGATTTCGGCCCGGGGGACTCCTACGAG.